The rows below give T cell receptor beta chains drawn from one sample of a study of T cell repertoires in cytomegalovirus infection. Each CDR3 protein gets one entry after TCRdb re-called the reads with MiXCR. The table shows fewer than 85,000 distinct CDR3 sequences, with just under 4% occurring only once. The sample taken for sequencing was PBMCs. These receptor sequences come from a human donor in good health (CMV status not recorded). Some clones in this sample may be carry-over from other donors' samples. Both conserved end residues are part of each CDR3. Fields, in order: J gene, V gene, clone size, D gene, CDR3 protein, CDR3 DNA. D genes are given only for firm matches. Some rows have no size entry. The others give once, few or many, or a class for an expanded clone.

J: TRBJ2-1; V: TRBV7-2; size: many; D: TRBD1; CDR3: CASSLLGKRGQGAWNEQFF; DNA: TGTGCCAGCAGCTTACTAGGGAAGAGAGGTCAGGGGGCTTGGAATGAGCAGTTCTTC
J: TRBJ2-5; V: TRBV7-3; size: -; D: -; CDR3: CASSLGGEETQYF; DNA: TGTGCCAGCAGCTTAGGGGGAGAAGAGACCCAGTACTTC
J: TRBJ2-3; V: TRBV5-1; size: many; D: TRBD1; CDR3: CASSGQGGADTQYF; DNA: TGCGCCAGCAGCGGACAGGGAGGTGCAGATACGCAGTATTTT
J: TRBJ1-6; V: TRBV5-6; size: many; D: TRBD1; CDR3: CASSSQGNSPLHF; DNA: TGTGCCAGCAGCTCACAGGGGAACTCACCCCTCCACTTT
J: TRBJ2-3; V: TRBV7-9; size: many; D: -; CDR3: CASSPPGTDTQYF; DNA: TGTGCCAGCAGCCCCCCCGGCACAGATACGCAGTATTTT
J: TRBJ1-6; V: TRBV7-2; size: many; D: -; CDR3: CASSVRNSPLHF; DNA: TGTGCCAGCAGCGTTAGAAATTCACCCCTCCACTTT
J: TRBJ2-7; V: TRBV7-2; size: many; D: -; CDR3: CASSTNRGYEQYF; DNA: TGTGCCAGCAGCACCAACCGGGGGTACGAGCAGTACTTC
J: TRBJ2-5; V: TRBV24-1; size: many; D: TRBD2; CDR3: CATSDPGLGTQYF; DNA: TGTGCCACCAGTGATCCTGGACTAGGGACCCAGTACTTC
J: TRBJ1-5; V: TRBV2; size: many; D: -; CDR3: CASSERGVGGDQPQHF; DNA: TGTGCCAGCAGTGAACGGGGGGTAGGAGGCGATCAGCCCCAGCATTTT
J: TRBJ2-2; V: TRBV7-6; size: many; D: TRBD1; CDR3: CASSWTGDTGELFF; DNA: TGTGCCAGCAGCTGGACAGGGGATACCGGGGAGCTGTTTTTT
J: TRBJ2-3; V: TRBV7-4; size: many; D: TRBD2; CDR3: CASSYPGLAGGPRAIDTQYF; DNA: TGTGCCAGCAGCTACCCGGGACTAGCGGGAGGGCCGAGAGCGATTGATACGCAGTATTTT
J: TRBJ2-1; V: TRBV11-2; size: many; D: -; CDR3: CASSLGGLGNEQFF; DNA: TGTGCCAGCAGCTTAGGCGGTCTGGGGAATGAGCAGTTCTTC
J: TRBJ2-1; V: TRBV11-2; size: many; D: TRBD2; CDR3: CASSSGTSGRATYNEQFF; DNA: TGTGCCAGCAGCTCTGGGACTAGCGGGAGGGCGACCTACAATGAGCAGTTCTTC
J: TRBJ1-2; V: TRBV7-2; size: many; D: -; CDR3: CASSPGGMNYGYTF; DNA: TGTGCCAGCAGCCCCGGAGGAATGAACTATGGCTACACCTTC
J: TRBJ2-7; V: TRBV5-1; size: many; D: TRBD1; CDR3: CASSRGQVSYEQYF; DNA: TGCGCCAGCAGCCGCGGACAGGTTTCCTACGAGCAGTACTTC
J: TRBJ2-3; V: TRBV7-2; size: many; D: -; CDR3: CASSLRRDTQYF; DNA: TGTGCCAGCAGCTTAAGGAGAGATACGCAGTATTTT
J: TRBJ2-3; V: TRBV7-8; size: -; D: TRBD2; CDR3: CASSLAGLVGDTQYF; DNA: TGTGCCAGCAGCTTAGCTGGACTAGTAGGTGATACGCAGTATTTT
J: TRBJ1-4; V: TRBV7-2; size: many; D: -; CDR3: CASSLAAGTTNEKLFF; DNA: TGTGCCAGCAGCTTAGCCGCAGGGACTACTAATGAAAAACTGTTTTTT
J: TRBJ2-5; V: TRBV7-8; size: many; D: -; CDR3: CASSFLGGNQETQYF; DNA: TGTGCCAGCAGCTTCTTAGGGGGAAACCAAGAGACCCAGTACTTC
J: TRBJ2-7; V: TRBV28; size: many; D: -; CDR3: CASSLGRVYEQYF; DNA: TGTGCCAGCAGTTTAGGCCGCGTGTACGAGCAGTACTTC
J: TRBJ2-1; V: TRBV28; size: many; D: -; CDR3: CASSLIGDYNEQFF; DNA: TGTGCCAGCAGTTTAATAGGGGACTACAATGAGCAGTTCTTC
J: TRBJ2-1; V: TRBV11-2; size: many; D: -; CDR3: CASSTSRVLHFF; DNA: TGTGCCAGCAGCACGAGCAGGGTTTTACACTTCTTC
J: TRBJ2-5; V: TRBV7-6; size: many; D: -; CDR3: CASSLPLHETQYF; DNA: TGTGCCAGCAGCTTACCCTTGCACGAGACCCAGTACTTC
J: TRBJ2-1; V: TRBV7-2; size: many; D: -; CDR3: CASSLASGSVYNEQFF; DNA: TGTGCCAGCAGCTTAGCATCCGGGAGCGTGTACAATGAGCAGTTCTTC
J: TRBJ2-3; V: TRBV7-2; size: many; D: TRBD2; CDR3: CASSLGLAGATWDTQYF; DNA: TGTGCCAGCAGCCTAGGACTAGCGGGGGCCACCTGGGATACGCAGTATTTT
J: TRBJ2-4; V: TRBV19; size: many; D: TRBD1; CDR3: CASSSRTGFGNIQYF; DNA: TGTGCCAGTAGTTCCCGGACAGGGTTCGGAAACATTCAGTACTTC
J: TRBJ2-1; V: TRBV7-2; size: many; D: TRBD2; CDR3: CASSWTSNEQFF; DNA: TGTGCCAGCAGCTGGACTAGCAATGAGCAGTTCTTC
J: TRBJ2-2; V: TRBV5-6; size: many; D: TRBD2; CDR3: CASSLELGLATGELFF; DNA: TGTGCCAGCAGCTTGGAATTAGGACTAGCGACCGGGGAGCTGTTTTTT
J: TRBJ2-7; V: TRBV29-1; size: many; D: -; CDR3: CSVARTRTSTSEQYF; DNA: TGCAGCGTTGCCCGAACTAGAACCTCGACGTCCGAGCAGTACTTC
J: TRBJ2-5; V: TRBV7-2; size: many; D: TRBD2; CDR3: CASSSQVAGFGETQYF; DNA: TGTGCCAGCAGCTCCCAAGTAGCGGGGTTTGGGGAGACCCAGTACTTC
J: TRBJ2-1; V: TRBV7-2; size: many; D: -; CDR3: CASSLQQGRREQFF; DNA: TGTGCCAGCAGCTTACAGCAGGGTAGGCGTGAGCAGTTCTTC
J: TRBJ1-1; V: TRBV2; size: many; D: -; CDR3: CASSEFTGVNTEAFF; DNA: TGTGCCAGCAGTGAATTTACAGGAGTGAACACTGAAGCTTTCTTT
J: TRBJ1-6; V: TRBV7-3; size: many; D: TRBD1; CDR3: CASGPGTEGSPLHF; DNA: TGTGCCAGCGGACCCGGGACAGAAGGTTCACCCCTCCACTTT
J: TRBJ2-5; V: TRBV28; size: many; D: -; CDR3: CASQPTTETQYF; DNA: TGTGCCAGCCAACCCACGACAGAGACCCAGTACTTC
J: TRBJ2-1; V: TRBV2; size: many; D: -; CDR3: CASEAGYNEQFF; DNA: TGTGCCAGCGAGGCGGGTTACAATGAGCAGTTCTTC
J: TRBJ2-1; V: TRBV12-3/TRBV12-4; size: -; D: TRBD2; CDR3: CASTFLEGRGVYNEQFF; DNA: TGTGCCAGCACCTTCCTCGAGGGGCGGGGGGTTTACAATGAGCAGTTCTTC
J: TRBJ1-5; V: TRBV18; size: many; D: -; CDR3: CASSPPGGQPQHF; DNA: TGTGCCAGCTCACCACCTGGAGGACAGCCCCAGCATTTT
J: TRBJ1-1; V: TRBV7-2; size: many; D: -; CDR3: CASSLAGVNTEAFF; DNA: TGTGCCAGCAGCTTAGCGGGGGTGAACACTGAAGCTTTCTTT
J: TRBJ2-5; V: TRBV5-4; size: many; D: -; CDR3: CASSTRAGETQYF; DNA: TGTGCCAGCAGCACGCGGGCCGGGGAGACCCAGTACTTC